One TCR beta chain is described in this entry. Its antigen is unidentified. CD8 cells regarded as naive lacked CD45RO, were positively chosen for CCR7, and omitted terminally differentiated effector memory CD45RA+ cells. Germline CDR1 and CDR2: SEHNR and FQNEAQ (reference sequence). The CDR3 has 15 residues. Trimming removed 2 bases from V and 2 bases from J; junction bases left unmatched: 4. The data originate from a study of shared clonotypes between healthy human individuals. Findings and caveats of the study: Only blood was sampled; tissue repertoires likely differ.

The assay was carried out at the deep level. Over several immunoSEQ plates, each subset's genomic DNA was distributed in even portions. How the authors handled the data: ImmunoSEQ sequences covered only the junction and lacked quality scores; filtering therefore differed. The method was immunoSEQ multiplex PCR; TCRdb's version includes in-frame clones alone and lacks a portion of them. V, J and clone size derive from that table, while D and trimming were established from the DNA sequence. The top ten clones hold 0.2% to 0.25% of a sample with 800,000 to 950,000 clones, approximately 97% of them seen once.

Sequencing was performed on naive CD8+ T cells sorted from blood. The chain carries TRBV7-9 and TRBJ2-7, with 9 bases lining up with TRBD2. This sequence originates from a man under 40 in good health. The CDR3 bases are TGTGCCAGCAGCTTAAAAGCGGGAGGCACCTACGAGCAGTACTTC. Translated: CASSLKAGGTYEQYF.